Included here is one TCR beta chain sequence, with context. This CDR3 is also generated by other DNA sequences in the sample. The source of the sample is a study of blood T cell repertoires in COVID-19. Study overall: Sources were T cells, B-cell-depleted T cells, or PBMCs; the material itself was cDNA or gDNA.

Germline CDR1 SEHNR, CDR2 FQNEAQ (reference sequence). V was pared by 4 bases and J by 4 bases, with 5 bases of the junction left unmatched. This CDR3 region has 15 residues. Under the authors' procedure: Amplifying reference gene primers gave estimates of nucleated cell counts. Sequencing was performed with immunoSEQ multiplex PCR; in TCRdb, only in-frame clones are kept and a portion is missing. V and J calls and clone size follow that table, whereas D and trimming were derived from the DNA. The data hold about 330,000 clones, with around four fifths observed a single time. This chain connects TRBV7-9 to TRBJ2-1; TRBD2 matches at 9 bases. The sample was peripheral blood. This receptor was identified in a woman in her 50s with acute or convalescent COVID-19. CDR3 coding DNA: TGTGCCAGCAGCTCGCCGGGACTAGCTTACAATGAGCAGTTCTTC. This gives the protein CASSSPGLAYNEQFF.